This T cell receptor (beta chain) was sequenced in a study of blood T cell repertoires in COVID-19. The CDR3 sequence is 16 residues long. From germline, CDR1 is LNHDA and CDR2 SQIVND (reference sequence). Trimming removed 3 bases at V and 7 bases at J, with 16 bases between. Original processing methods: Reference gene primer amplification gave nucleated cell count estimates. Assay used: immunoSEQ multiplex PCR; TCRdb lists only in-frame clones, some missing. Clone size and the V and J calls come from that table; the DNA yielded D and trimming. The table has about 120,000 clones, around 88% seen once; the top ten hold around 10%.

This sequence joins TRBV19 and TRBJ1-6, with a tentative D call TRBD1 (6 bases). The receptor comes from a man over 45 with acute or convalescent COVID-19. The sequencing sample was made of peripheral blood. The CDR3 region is CASSMIGGVANSPLHF. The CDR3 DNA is TGTGCCAGTAGTATGATAGGGGGTGTCGCAAATTCACCCCTCCACTTT.